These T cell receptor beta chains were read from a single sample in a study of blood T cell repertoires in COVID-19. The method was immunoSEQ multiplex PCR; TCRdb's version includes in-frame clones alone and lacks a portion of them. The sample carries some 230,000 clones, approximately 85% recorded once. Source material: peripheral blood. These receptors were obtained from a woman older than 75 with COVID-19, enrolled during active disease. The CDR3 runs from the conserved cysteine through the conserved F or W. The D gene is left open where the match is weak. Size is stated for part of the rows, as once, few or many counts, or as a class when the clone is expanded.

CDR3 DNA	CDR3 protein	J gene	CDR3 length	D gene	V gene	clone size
TGTGCCAGTAGGACTAGCGGAGCGAACACCGGGGAGCTGTTTTTT	CASRTSGANTGELFF	TRBJ2-2	15	TRBD2	TRBV19	NA
TGTGCCTGGAAGCGCGGGACGAGATACAATGAGCAGTTCTTC	CAWKRGTRYNEQFF	TRBJ2-1	14	NA	TRBV30	NA
TGTGCCAGCAGCGCGGCCGGGACAGGGGACGGCTACACCTTC	CASSAAGTGDGYTF	TRBJ1-2	14	TRBD1	TRBV6-5	once
TGTGCCAGCAGCTCATCGACAGGGGGATACGAAAAACTGTTTTTT	CASSSSTGGYEKLFF	TRBJ1-4	15	TRBD1	TRBV5-4	NA
TGTGCCAGCAGCTTACAGGGCCTGGTGGCTGAAGCTTTCTTT	CASSLQGLVAEAFF	TRBJ1-1	14	NA	TRBV7-2	NA
TGTGCCAGCAGCTCGACGACAGGCGATCAAGAGACCCAGTACTTC	CASSSTTGDQETQYF	TRBJ2-5	15	NA	TRBV7-3	NA
TGTGCCAGCAGCCCGTCCCTCAGGGGAAGCACAGATACGCAGTATTTT	CASSPSLRGSTDTQYF	TRBJ2-3	16	NA	TRBV3-1/TRBV3-2	few
TGTGCCAGCAGTGAACGGCAGGGGGCGTCTGGCTACACCTTC	CASSERQGASGYTF	TRBJ1-2	14	TRBD1	TRBV2	NA
TGTGCCAGTAGTAACGCCCCGGCAGGGGCCGGGTATGGCTACACCTTC	CASSNAPAGAGYGYTF	TRBJ1-2	16	NA	TRBV19	NA
TGTGCCAGCAGCACCGGGAGCACTGAAGCTTTCTTT	CASSTGSTEAFF	TRBJ1-1	12	NA	TRBV13	NA
TGCGCCAGCAGCTTGGAATCAAATAATTCACCCCTCCACTTT	CASSLESNNSPLHF	TRBJ1-6	14	NA	TRBV5-1	NA
TGTGCCAGCAGTTACTCGTCTCCCGATCAGCCCCAGCATTTT	CASSYSSPDQPQHF	TRBJ1-5	14	NA	TRBV6-2/TRBV6-3	NA
TGTGCCAGCAGCTTGGCCCAGGGGGGAGTTATTCAGTACTTC	CASSLAQGGVIQYF	TRBJ2-4	14	NA	TRBV5-5	NA
TGCGCCAGCAGCTTGGCGCTAGCGGGAGGAGGGGAGACCCAGTACTTC	CASSLALAGGGETQYF	TRBJ2-5	16	TRBD2	TRBV5-1	NA
TGTGCCAGCACGGGAAGCGGGGGAAACACCGGGGAGCTGTTTTTT	CASTGSGGNTGELFF	TRBJ2-2	15	TRBD2	TRBV2	NA
TGTGCCAGCAGCCAAGGATGGCAAAGGGGCGACAGAAGGGAGCTGTTTTTT	CASSQGWQRGDRRELFF	TRBJ2-2	17	NA	TRBV3-1/TRBV3-2	NA
TGTGCCAGCAGCCGCGGGGGGGCCTTGGAGACCCAGTACTTC	CASSRGGALETQYF	TRBJ2-5	14	TRBD2	TRBV7-3	NA
TGTGCCAGTAGTATAGATCTACAGAGCCAAGAGACCCAGTACTTC	CASSIDLQSQETQYF	TRBJ2-5	15	NA	TRBV19	NA
TGTGCCATCACTGGGTTGACAGCCTACGAGCAGTACTTC	CAITGLTAYEQYF	TRBJ2-7	13	NA	TRBV10-3	NA
TGTGCCAGCAGATTTCAGAAAGATCAGCCCCAGCATTTT	CASRFQKDQPQHF	TRBJ1-5	13	NA	TRBV6-5	NA
TGCGCCAGCAGCTCCGGACAATATGGAAACACCATATATTTT	CASSSGQYGNTIYF	TRBJ1-3	14	NA	TRBV5-1	NA
TGCGCCAGCAGCCAGGTCCGACCCGGGACAGCCCTAGCTCAGCCCCAGCATTTT	CASSQVRPGTALAQPQHF	TRBJ1-5	18	TRBD1	TRBV4-1	NA
TGTGCCAGCAGCCAGGGGGCCGGGACAAAGAGGAAAGAGACCCAGTACTTC	CASSQGAGTKRKETQYF	TRBJ2-5	17	NA	TRBV4-2	once
TGTGCCAGCAGCGCTGGACTAGCGGGAGGAAGGTATGAGCAGTTCTTC	CASSAGLAGGRYEQFF	TRBJ2-1	16	TRBD2	TRBV9	few
TGTGCCAGCAGCGTAGAAAGGCTGTGGGCGGGACAGGGGGTCCACGAGCAGTACTTC	CASSVERLWAGQGVHEQYF	TRBJ2-7	19	TRBD1	TRBV9	few
TGTGCCAGCAGCATGTGGGACAGAGATAACTATGGCTACACCTTC	CASSMWDRDNYGYTF	TRBJ1-2	15	TRBD1	TRBV7-9	few
TGTGCCAGCAGACGGACAGGGGGCGGAAACACCATATATTTT	CASRRTGGGNTIYF	TRBJ1-3	14	TRBD1	TRBV27	NA
TGTGCCAGCAGATTATGGGGAGCTGAAGCTTTCTTT	CASRLWGAEAFF	TRBJ1-1	12	NA	TRBV28	NA
TGTGCCAGCAGTCCCATACCGGGACAGGGGCCCTACGAGCAGTACTTC	CASSPIPGQGPYEQYF	TRBJ2-7	16	TRBD1	TRBV6-2/TRBV6-3	NA
TGTGCCAGCAGTTACCTCCGTTTCGGGAGGCGGAATGAGCAGTTCTTC	CASSYLRFGRRNEQFF	TRBJ2-1	16	TRBD2	TRBV6-5	NA
TGTGCCAGCAGCCTTTGGGGCATCTACAATGAGCAGTTCTTC	CASSLWGIYNEQFF	TRBJ2-1	14	NA	TRBV5-8	NA
TGTGCCAGCAGTTTGGGCGGGTTTGAAGCTTTCTTT	CASSLGGFEAFF	TRBJ1-1	12	NA	TRBV14	few
TGTGCCAGCAGTTTTGTTCAGGGATGGGAAAAACTGTTTTTT	CASSFVQGWEKLFF	TRBJ1-4	14	NA	TRBV28	NA
TGTGCCAGCAGCCTGGGCCCCGAAGCTTTCTTT	CASSLGPEAFF	TRBJ1-1	11	NA	TRBV12-3/TRBV12-4	NA